This T cell receptor (beta chain) derives from a study of blood T cells in healthy people across ages. Every donor gave 8.5 to 10 milliliters of peripheral blood. With 4 bases clipped from V and 1 base from J, the junction kept 7 bases outside the gene matches. CDR1 and CDR2 from the germline V gene are SGHDT and YYEEEE. The CDR3 has 16 residues. A second roughly 6 to 12 cycle PCR used barcoded and J-beta primers. TCRdb called the 5' RACE reads again in MiXCR, with one record for every CDR3 protein. The table includes 1.4 million to 1.5 million distinct CDR3 sequences, approximately 40% detected once. This clonotype was seen a few times.

The sequencing sample was made of blood. This chain joins TRBV5-6 and TRBJ2-5, with TRBD2 matching 10 bases. This sequence was found in a woman aged 18-35 years in good health. In DNA, the CDR3 is TGTGCCAGCAGCGCCGGACTAGCGGAAATCCAAGAGACCCAGTACTTC. Translated: CASSAGLAEIQETQYF.